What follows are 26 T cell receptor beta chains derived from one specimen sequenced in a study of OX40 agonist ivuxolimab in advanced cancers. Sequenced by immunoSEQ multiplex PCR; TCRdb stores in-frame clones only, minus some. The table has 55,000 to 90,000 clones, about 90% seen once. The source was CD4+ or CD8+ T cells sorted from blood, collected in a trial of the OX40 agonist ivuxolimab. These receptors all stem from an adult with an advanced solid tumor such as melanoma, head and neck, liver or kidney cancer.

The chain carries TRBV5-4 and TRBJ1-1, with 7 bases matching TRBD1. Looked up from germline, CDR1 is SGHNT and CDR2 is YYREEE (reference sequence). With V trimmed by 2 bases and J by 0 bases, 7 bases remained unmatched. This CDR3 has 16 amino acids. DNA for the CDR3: TGTGCCAGCAGCTTACCGGGACAGAAGATGAACACTGAAGCTTTCTTT. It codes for CASSLPGQKMNTEAFF. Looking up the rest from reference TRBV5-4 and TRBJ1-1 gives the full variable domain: ETGVTQSPTHLIKTRGQQVTLRCSSQSGHNTVSWYQQALGQGPQFIFQYYREEENGRGNFPPRFSGLQFPNYSSELNVNALELDDSALYLCASSLPGQKMNTEAFFGQGTRLTVV.

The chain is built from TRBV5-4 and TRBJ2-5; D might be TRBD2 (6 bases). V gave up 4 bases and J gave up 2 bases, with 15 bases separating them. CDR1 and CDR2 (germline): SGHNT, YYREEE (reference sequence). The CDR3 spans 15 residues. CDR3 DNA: TGTGCCAGCAGCGCGGGACTTTTGAATCAAGAGACCCAGTACTTC. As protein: CASSAGLLNQETQYF.

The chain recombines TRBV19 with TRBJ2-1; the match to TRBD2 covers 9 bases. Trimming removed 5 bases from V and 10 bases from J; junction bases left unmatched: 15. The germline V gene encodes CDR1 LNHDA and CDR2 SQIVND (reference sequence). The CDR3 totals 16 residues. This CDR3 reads CASSSRSASGVGEQFF. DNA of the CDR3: TGTGCCAGTAGTTCCCGGTCGGCTAGCGGGGTGGGGGAGCAGTTCTTC.

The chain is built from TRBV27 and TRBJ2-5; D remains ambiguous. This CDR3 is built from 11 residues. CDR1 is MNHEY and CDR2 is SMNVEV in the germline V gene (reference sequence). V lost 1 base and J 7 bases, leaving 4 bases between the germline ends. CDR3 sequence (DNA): TGTGCCAGCAGTTTATTCGGGACCCAGTACTTC. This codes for CASSLFGTQYF.

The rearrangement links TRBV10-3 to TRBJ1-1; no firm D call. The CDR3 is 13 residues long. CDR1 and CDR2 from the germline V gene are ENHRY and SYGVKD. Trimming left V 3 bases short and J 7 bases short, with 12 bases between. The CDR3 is CAISEGNAFEAFF. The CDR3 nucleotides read TGTGCCATCAGTGAAGGAAACGCTTTTGAAGCTTTCTTT.

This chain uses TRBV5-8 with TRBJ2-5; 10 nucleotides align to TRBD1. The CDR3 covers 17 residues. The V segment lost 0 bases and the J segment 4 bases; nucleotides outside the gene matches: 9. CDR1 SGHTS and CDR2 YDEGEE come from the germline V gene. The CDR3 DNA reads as TGTGCCAGCAGCTTGGCAGCCGGGACAGGGGTAGGAGAGACCCAGTACTTC. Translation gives CASSLAAGTGVGETQYF.

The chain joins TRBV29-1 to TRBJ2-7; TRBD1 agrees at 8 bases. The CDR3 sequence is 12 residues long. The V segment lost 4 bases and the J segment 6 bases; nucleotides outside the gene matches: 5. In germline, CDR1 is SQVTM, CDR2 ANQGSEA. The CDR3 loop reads CSVVAGGGEQYF. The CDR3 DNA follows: TGCAGCGTTGTGGCAGGGGGCGGCGAGCAGTACTTC.

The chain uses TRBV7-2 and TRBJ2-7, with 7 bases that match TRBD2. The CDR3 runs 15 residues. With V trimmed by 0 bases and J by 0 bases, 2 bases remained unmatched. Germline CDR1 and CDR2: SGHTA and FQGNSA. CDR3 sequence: CASSLAGGNSYEQYF. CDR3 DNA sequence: TGTGCCAGCAGCTTAGCGGGAGGGAACTCCTACGAGCAGTACTTC.

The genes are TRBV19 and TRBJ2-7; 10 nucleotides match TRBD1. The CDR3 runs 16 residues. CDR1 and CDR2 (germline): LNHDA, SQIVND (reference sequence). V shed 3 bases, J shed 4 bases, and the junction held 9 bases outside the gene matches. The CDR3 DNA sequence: TGTGCCAGTAGTATCGACAGGGGGCGCGGGGCTTACGAGCAGTACTTC. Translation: CASSIDRGRGAYEQYF.

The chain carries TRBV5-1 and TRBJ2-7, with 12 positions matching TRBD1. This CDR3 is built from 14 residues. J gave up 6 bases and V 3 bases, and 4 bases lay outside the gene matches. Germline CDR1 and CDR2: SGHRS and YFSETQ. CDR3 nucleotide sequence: TGCGCCAGCAGCTCCGGGACAGGGGGCGGCGAGCAGTACTTC. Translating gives CASSSGTGGGEQYF. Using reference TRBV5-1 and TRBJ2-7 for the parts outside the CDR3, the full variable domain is KAGVTQTPRYLIKTRGQQVTLSCSPISGHRSVSWYQQTPGQGLQFLFEYFSETQRNKGNFPGRFSGRQFSNSRSEMNVSTLELGDSALYLCASSSGTGGGEQYFGPGTRLTVT.

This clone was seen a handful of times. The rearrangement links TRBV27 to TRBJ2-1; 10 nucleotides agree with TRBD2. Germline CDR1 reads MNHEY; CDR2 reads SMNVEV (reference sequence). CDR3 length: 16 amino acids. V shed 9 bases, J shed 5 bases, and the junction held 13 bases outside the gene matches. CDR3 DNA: TGTGCCAGGATATTCGGACTAGCGGAGGAGAACAATGAGCAGTTCTTC. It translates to CARIFGLAEENNEQFF.

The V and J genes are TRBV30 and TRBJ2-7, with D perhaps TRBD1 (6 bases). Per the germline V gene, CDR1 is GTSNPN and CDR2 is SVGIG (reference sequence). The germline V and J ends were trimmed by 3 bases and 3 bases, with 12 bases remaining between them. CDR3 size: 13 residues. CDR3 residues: CAWRDSPIYEQYF. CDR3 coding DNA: TGTGCCTGGAGGGACAGCCCTATCTACGAGCAGTACTTC.

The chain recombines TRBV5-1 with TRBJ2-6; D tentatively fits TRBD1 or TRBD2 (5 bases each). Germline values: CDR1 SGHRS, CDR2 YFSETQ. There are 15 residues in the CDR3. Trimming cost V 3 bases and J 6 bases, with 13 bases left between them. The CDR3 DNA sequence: TGCGCCAGCAGCTGGGGACCCTCCCTGGCCAACGTCCTGACTTTC. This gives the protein CASSWGPSLANVLTF.

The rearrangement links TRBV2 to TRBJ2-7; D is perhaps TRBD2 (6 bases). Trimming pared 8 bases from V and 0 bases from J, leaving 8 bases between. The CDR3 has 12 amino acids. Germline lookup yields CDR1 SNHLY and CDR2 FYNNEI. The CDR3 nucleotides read TGTGCCAGCGGAGGGGACTCCTACGAGCAGTACTTC. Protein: CASGGDSYEQYF.

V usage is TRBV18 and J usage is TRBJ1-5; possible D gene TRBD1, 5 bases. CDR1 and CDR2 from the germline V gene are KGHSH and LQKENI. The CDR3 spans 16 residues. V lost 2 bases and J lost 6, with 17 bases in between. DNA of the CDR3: TGTGCCAGCTCACCATTTACCGGGACCACGAGTCAGCCCCAGCATTTT. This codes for CASSPFTGTTSQPQHF.

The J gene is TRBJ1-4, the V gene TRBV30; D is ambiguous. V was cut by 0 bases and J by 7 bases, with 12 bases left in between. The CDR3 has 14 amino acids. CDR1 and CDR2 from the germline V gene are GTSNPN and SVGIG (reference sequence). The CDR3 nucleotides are TGTGCCTGGAGTGTAAGTGGGTTGAGTGAAAAACTGTTTTTT. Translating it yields CAWSVSGLSEKLFF.

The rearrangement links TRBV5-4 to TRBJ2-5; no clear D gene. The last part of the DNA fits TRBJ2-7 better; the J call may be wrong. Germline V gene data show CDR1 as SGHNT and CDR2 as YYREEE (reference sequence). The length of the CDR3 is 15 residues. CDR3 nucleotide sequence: TGTGCCAGCAGCCCGGATCCGACACCCGCCTACGAGCAGTACTTC. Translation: CASSPDPTPAYEQYF.

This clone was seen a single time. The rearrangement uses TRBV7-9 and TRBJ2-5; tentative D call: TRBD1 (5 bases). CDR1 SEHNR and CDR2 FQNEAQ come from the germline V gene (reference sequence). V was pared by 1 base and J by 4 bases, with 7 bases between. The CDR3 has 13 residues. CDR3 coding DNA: TGTGCCAGCAGCTTAGATAGGGGAGAGACCCAGTACTTC. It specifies CASSLDRGETQYF. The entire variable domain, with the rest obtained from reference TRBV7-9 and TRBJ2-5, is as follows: DTGVSQNPRHKITKRGQNVTFRCDPISEHNRLYWYRQTLGQGPEFLTYFQNEAQLEKSRLLSDRFSAERPKGSFSTLEIQRTEQGDSAMYLCASSLDRGETQYFGPGTRLLVL.

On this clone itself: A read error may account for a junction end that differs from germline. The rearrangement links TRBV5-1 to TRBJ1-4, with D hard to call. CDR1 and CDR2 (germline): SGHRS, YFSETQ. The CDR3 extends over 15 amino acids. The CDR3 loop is CANSLRAATNEKLFF. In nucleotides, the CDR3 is TGCGCCAACAGCTTACGTGCTGCAACTAATGAAAAACTGTTTTTT.

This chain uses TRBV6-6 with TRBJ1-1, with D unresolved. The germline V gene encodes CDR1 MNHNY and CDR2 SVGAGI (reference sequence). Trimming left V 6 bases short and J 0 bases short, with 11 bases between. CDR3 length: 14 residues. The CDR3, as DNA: TGTGCCAGCAGAGAGGCGCAAATGAACACTGAAGCTTTCTTT. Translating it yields CASREAQMNTEAFF.

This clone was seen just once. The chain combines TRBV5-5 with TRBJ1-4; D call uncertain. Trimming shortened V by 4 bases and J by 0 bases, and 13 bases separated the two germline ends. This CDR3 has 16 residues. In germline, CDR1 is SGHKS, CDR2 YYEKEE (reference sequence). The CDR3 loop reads CASSASLRATNEKLFF. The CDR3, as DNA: TGTGCCAGCAGCGCGAGTCTCCGTGCAACTAATGAAAAACTGTTTTTT. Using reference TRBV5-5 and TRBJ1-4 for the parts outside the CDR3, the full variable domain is DAGVTQSPTHLIKTRGQQVTLRCSPISGHKSVSWYQQVLGQGPQFIFQYYEKEERGRGNFPDRFSARQFPNYSSELNVNALLLGDSALYLCASSASLRATNEKLFFGSGTQLSVL.

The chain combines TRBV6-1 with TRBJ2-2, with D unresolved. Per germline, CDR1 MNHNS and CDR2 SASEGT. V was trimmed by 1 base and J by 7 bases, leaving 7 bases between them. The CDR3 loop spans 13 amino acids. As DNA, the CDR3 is TGTGCCAGCAGTGAAGGGCGAGGCGGGGAGCTGTTTTTT. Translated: CASSEGRGGELFF.

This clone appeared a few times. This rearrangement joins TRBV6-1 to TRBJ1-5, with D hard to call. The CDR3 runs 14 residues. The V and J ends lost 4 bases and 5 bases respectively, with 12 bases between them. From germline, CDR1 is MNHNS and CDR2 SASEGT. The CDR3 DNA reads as TGTGCCAGCAGTGCGACGGACGGGTATCAGCCCCAGCATTTT. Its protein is CASSATDGYQPQHF.

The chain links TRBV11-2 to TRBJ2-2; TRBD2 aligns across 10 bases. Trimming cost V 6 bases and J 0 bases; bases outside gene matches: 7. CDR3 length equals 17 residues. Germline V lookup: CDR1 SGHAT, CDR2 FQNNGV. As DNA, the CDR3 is TGTGCCAGCAGTCTAGGACTAGCGGAGACGAACACCGGGGAGCTGTTTTTT. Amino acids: CASSLGLAETNTGELFF.

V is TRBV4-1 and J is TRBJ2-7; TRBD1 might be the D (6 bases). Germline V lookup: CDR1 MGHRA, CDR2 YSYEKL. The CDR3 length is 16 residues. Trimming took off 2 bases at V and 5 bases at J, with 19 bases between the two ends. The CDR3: CASSQLVAGVNHEQYF. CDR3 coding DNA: TGCGCCAGCAGCCAACTGGTGGCAGGGGTCAACCACGAGCAGTACTTC.

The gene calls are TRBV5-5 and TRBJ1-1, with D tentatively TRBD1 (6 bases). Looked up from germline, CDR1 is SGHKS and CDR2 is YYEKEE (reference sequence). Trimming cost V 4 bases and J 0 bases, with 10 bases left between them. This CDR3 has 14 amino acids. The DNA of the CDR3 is TGTGCCAGCAGCCTGGGACACCTGAACACTGAAGCTTTCTTT. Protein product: CASSLGHLNTEAFF.